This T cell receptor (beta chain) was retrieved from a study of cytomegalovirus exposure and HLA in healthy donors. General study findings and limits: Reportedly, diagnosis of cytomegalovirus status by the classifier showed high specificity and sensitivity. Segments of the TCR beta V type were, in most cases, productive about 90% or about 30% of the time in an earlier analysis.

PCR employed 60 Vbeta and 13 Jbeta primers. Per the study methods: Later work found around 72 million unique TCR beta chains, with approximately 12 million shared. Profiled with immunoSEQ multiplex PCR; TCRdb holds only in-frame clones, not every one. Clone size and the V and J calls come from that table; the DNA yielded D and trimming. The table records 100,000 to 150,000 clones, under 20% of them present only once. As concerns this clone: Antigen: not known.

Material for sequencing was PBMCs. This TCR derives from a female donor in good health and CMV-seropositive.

CDR3 sequence reads: CASSPSSGTYEQYF. The CDR3 region has the DNA TGTGCCAGCAGCCCCTCTAGCGGAACCTACGAGCAGTACTTC. This chain uses TRBV7-9 with TRBJ2-7; 7 positions match TRBD2. The CDR3 runs to 14 residues. Germline V gene data show CDR1 as SEHNR and CDR2 as FQNEAQ (reference sequence). V gave up 5 bases and J gave up 2 bases; unmatched junction bases: 6.